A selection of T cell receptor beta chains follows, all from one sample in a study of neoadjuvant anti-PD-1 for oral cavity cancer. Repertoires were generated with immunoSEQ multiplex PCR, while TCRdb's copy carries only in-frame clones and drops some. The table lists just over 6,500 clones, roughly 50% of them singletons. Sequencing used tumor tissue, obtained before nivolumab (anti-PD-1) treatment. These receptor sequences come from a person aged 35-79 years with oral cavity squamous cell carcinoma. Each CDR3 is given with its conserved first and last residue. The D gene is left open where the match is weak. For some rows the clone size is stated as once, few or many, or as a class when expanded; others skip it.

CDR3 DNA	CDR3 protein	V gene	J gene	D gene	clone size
TGTGCCAGCAGCCAAACAGGGGGCTATGGCTACACCTTC	CASSQTGGYGYTF	TRBV7-9	TRBJ1-2	TRBD1	few
TGTGCCAGCAGCTTAGTCTACAATGAGCAGTTCTTC	CASSLVYNEQFF	TRBV7-9	TRBJ2-1	.	few
TGTGCCAGCAGCTTAGCAGAACCAATTGGTGGCTACACCTTC	CASSLAEPIGGYTF	TRBV7-9	TRBJ1-2	.	few
TGCGCCAGCAGCCACCATAGCGGGGGACGAATATACATTCAGTACTTC	CASSHHSGGRIYIQYF	TRBV4-3	TRBJ2-4	TRBD2	.
TGTGCCAGCAGTTACGGGGCCCCCTACGAGCAGTACTTC	CASSYGAPYEQYF	TRBV6-5	TRBJ2-7	.	.
TGTGCCAGCAGTGCCTACAGGATCTCCTACGAGCAGTACTTC	CASSAYRISYEQYF	TRBV6-1	TRBJ2-7	.	once
TGTGCCAGCAGTGAGGTTGGGGTGGGCACCGGGGAGCTGTTTTTT	CASSEVGVGTGELFF	TRBV2	TRBJ2-2	.	.
TGTGCCAGCAGCACGCAGGGGGCGTTTCAGCCCCAGCATTTT	CASSTQGAFQPQHF	TRBV11-2	TRBJ1-5	TRBD1	.
TGTGCCAGCAGCCCGGGGCGGGGGGCTTTCTACGAGCAGTACTTC	CASSPGRGAFYEQYF	TRBV7-2	TRBJ2-7	TRBD2	.
TGTGCCAGCAGCAGGGACAGGGGTCTAGAGCAGTACTTC	CASSRDRGLEQYF	TRBV7-6	TRBJ2-7	TRBD1	.
TGTGCCACCGATAGCGGGGAGGCTTACGAGCAGTACTTC	CATDSGEAYEQYF	TRBV19	TRBJ2-7	TRBD2	.
TGTGCCAGCAGCTTTACGAGGGCCAATGAGCAGTTCTTC	CASSFTRANEQFF	TRBV7-2	TRBJ2-1	.	.
TGCGCCAGCAGCCAAGACACAGGGACCTATGGCTACACCTTC	CASSQDTGTYGYTF	TRBV4-3	TRBJ1-2	.	.
TGCGCCAGCAGCTTGGTGTCGGAGACCCAGTACTTC	CASSLVSETQYF	TRBV5-1	TRBJ2-5	.	.
TGTGCCAGAAGCCCACGGACTAGCGGGGGGCGCCCGGGAGAGACCCAGTACTTC	CARSPRTSGGRPGETQYF	TRBV7-5	TRBJ2-5	.	.
TGTGCCAGCAGCATTAACAGCGGCGCATCCAAAAACATTCAGTACTTC	CASSINSGASKNIQYF	TRBV7-4	TRBJ2-4	.	.
TGTGCCAGCAGCCGACAACAGGGTGTCGGAAACACCATATATTTT	CASSRQQGVGNTIYF	TRBV7-2	TRBJ1-3	.	.
TGTGCCAGCAGCCGCGATAGGGTCCCAGATACGCAGTATTTT	CASSRDRVPDTQYF	TRBV7-2	TRBJ2-3	.	few
TGTGCCAGCAGCCCAGGGCACGGTGAAATGAACACTGAAGCTTTCTTT	CASSPGHGEMNTEAFF	TRBV7-2	TRBJ1-1	.	few
TGTGCCAGCAGTTTAGGTTACGAGCAGTACTTC	CASSLGYEQYF	TRBV6-5	TRBJ2-7	.	.
TGTGCCAGCAGGCCGCTGGACAGGGATTACAATGAGCAGTTCTTC	CASRPLDRDYNEQFF	TRBV27	TRBJ2-1	TRBD1	.
TGTGCCAGCAGTGAAGGGAGCGGGGGGGCCTACGAGCAGTACTTC	CASSEGSGGAYEQYF	TRBV6-1	TRBJ2-7	TRBD2	.
TGTGCCAGCAGCAGCGACAGGGGGCGGTTGGAGACCCAGTACTTC	CASSSDRGRLETQYF	TRBV11-2	TRBJ2-5	TRBD1	few
TGTGCCAGCAGCTTATCACGTGGCTACACCTTC	CASSLSRGYTF	TRBV7-9	TRBJ1-2	.	large
TGTGCCAGCAGTTACTCTAGCGGGGAGGTAGCAGATACGCAGTATTTT	CASSYSSGEVADTQYF	TRBV6-5	TRBJ2-3	TRBD2	few
TGTGCCAGCAGCTATGGGGACAGGGGTAACCAGCCCCAGCATTTT	CASSYGDRGNQPQHF	TRBV28	TRBJ1-5	TRBD1	.
TGTGCCAGCAGCTTAGCCGAATCGACAGGGCCTTGGGACACCATATATTTT	CASSLAESTGPWDTIYF	TRBV7-8	TRBJ1-3	TRBD1	few
TGTGCCAGCAGCTTAGTTCTGGAGACCCAGTACTTC	CASSLVLETQYF	TRBV7-8	TRBJ2-5	.	.
TGTGCCAGTAGTATTGGGACAGGGGGTCAAGAGACCCAGTACTTC	CASSIGTGGQETQYF	TRBV19	TRBJ2-5	TRBD1	.
TGTGCCAGTAGTTCGGGGTTTATGGAGATCTACGAGCAGTACTTC	CASSSGFMEIYEQYF	TRBV19	TRBJ2-7	.	once
TGCGCCAGCAGTGAGTCTAGCGGTTCCTACAATGAGCAGTTCTTC	CASSESSGSYNEQFF	TRBV10-2	TRBJ2-1	.	.
TGTGCCAGTAGTATAGAGGGCTCAGATACGCAGTATTTT	CASSIEGSDTQYF	TRBV19	TRBJ2-3	.	.
TGTGCCAGCAGCTTAGCGGGGGCACAGGGTTCTGCATACACCTTC	CASSLAGAQGSAYTF	TRBV7-8	TRBJ1-2	.	.
TGTGCCAGCAGCCGACAGGGGGCGCGGCTGAGGAACACTGAAGCTTTCTTT	CASSRQGARLRNTEAFF	TRBV4-2	TRBJ1-1	TRBD1	.
TGTGCCATCACCGAAAGGGGGGCCTGGGATACGCAGTATTTT	CAITERGAWDTQYF	TRBV10-3	TRBJ2-3	.	.
TGCGCCAGCAGCCCCCAGGTGGGGTGGGGTGAGCAGTTCTTC	CASSPQVGWGEQFF	TRBV4-1	TRBJ2-1	.	large
TGTGCCAGCAGCTTAGCCCCCCAGGGAGCTAACTATGGCTACACCTTC	CASSLAPQGANYGYTF	TRBV7-2	TRBJ1-2	.	.
TGTGCCAGTACCCCCGGGACAGGTAACACAGATACGCAGTATTTT	CASTPGTGNTDTQYF	TRBV19	TRBJ2-3	TRBD1	.
TGTGCCAGCAGCTTAGTGGGCTCTGGGGCCAACGTCCTGACTTTC	CASSLVGSGANVLTF	TRBV7-2	TRBJ2-6	.	.
TGTGCCAGCAGTAACGGCAAAGAGGAGACCCAGTACTTC	CASSNGKEETQYF	TRBV6-1	TRBJ2-5	.	.
TGTGCCAGCAGTTACGCGCCGGGCTCTGGAAACACCATATATTTT	CASSYAPGSGNTIYF	TRBV6-5	TRBJ1-3	.	.
TGTGCCAGCAGCCACAGGACAGGGTTGATCAATGAGCAGTTCTTC	CASSHRTGLINEQFF	TRBV7-9	TRBJ2-1	TRBD1	.
TGTGCCAGCAGCCCGGGAGCGACAGGCTCCTACGAGCAGTACTTC	CASSPGATGSYEQYF	TRBV7-2	TRBJ2-7	.	.
TGTGCCAGCAGCTACGGGATGGGCACCGGGGAGCTGTTTTTT	CASSYGMGTGELFF	TRBV5-6	TRBJ2-2	.	.
TGTGCCAGCTCACCACAGGGATTAGGGGGCTACACCTTC	CASSPQGLGGYTF	TRBV18	TRBJ1-2	.	.
TGTGCCAGCAGCCAAGATCGGGGGGGCCAAGAGACCCAGTACTTC	CASSQDRGGQETQYF	TRBV4-2	TRBJ2-5	TRBD2	.
TGTGCCAGCACCGTTGGGGCGATGGGCTCACCCCTCCACTTT	CASTVGAMGSPLHF	TRBV27	TRBJ1-6	.	.
TGTGCCAGCAGCCCCAGAACAGGGGCGTCTCAAGAGACCCAGTACTTC	CASSPRTGASQETQYF	TRBV11-3	TRBJ2-5	TRBD1	few
TGTGCCAGCACCCATTGCCCCTACGAGCAGTACTTC	CASTHCPYEQYF	TRBV27	TRBJ2-7	.	.
TGTGCCAGCAGCTCCCAACAGGGTCAGGAAGCTTTCTTT	CASSSQQGQEAFF	TRBV7-2	TRBJ1-1	.	.